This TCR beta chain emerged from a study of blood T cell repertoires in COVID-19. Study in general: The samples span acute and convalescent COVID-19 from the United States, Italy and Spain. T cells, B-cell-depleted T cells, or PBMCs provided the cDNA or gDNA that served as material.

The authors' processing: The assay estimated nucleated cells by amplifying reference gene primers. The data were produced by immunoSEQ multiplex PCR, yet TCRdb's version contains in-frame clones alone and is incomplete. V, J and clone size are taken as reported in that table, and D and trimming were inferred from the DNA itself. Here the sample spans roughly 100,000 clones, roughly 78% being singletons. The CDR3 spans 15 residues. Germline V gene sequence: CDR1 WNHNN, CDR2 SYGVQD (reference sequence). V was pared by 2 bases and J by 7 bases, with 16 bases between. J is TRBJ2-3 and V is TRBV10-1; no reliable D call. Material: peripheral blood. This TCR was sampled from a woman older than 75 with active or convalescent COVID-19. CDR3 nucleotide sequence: TGCGCCAGCAGTGAGGAGCTAGTTGGCCCATATACGCAGTATTTT. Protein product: CASSEELVGPYTQYF.